The rows below give T cell receptor beta chains drawn from one sample of a study of T-cell memory formation after mild COVID-19. Via MiXCR, TCRdb re-called the 5' RACE reads, giving one row per CDR3 protein. Seen here are 110,000 or so distinct CDR3 sequences, 22% observed once, and the top ten hold roughly two fifths. Material for sequencing was PBMCs or a T cell subset sorted from them (not recorded which). These receptor sequences come from a man aged 18 to 35 who had mild COVID-19 (a few samples of this study predate the infection). Cell type and time point are not known. Both conserved end residues are part of each CDR3. The order of the fields is D gene, clone size, J gene, V gene, CDR3 protein, CDR3 DNA. The D gene is left open where the match is weak. The size of a clone is reported for some rows only, either as once, few or many, or as a class for expanded clones.

d_gene: TRBD1
abundance: NA
j_gene: TRBJ2-7
v_gene: TRBV27
CDR3aa: CASSLKQGAYEQYF
CDR3nt: TGTGCCAGCAGTTTGAAACAGGGGGCGTACGAGCAGTACTTC

d_gene: NA
abundance: NA
j_gene: TRBJ1-4
v_gene: TRBV4-3
CDR3aa: CASSQGADEKLFF
CDR3nt: TGCGCCAGCAGCCAAGGTGCTGATGAAAAACTGTTTTTT

d_gene: NA
abundance: few
j_gene: TRBJ2-3
v_gene: TRBV9
CDR3aa: CASSVAIATDTQYF
CDR3nt: TGTGCCAGCAGCGTAGCAATTGCCACAGATACGCAGTATTTT

d_gene: NA
abundance: NA
j_gene: TRBJ1-5
v_gene: TRBV3-1
CDR3aa: CASSQDVGFNQPQHF
CDR3nt: TGTGCCAGCAGCCAAGATGTCGGGTTCAATCAGCCCCAGCATTTT

d_gene: NA
abundance: few
j_gene: TRBJ1-5
v_gene: TRBV19
CDR3aa: CASSIRGAQPQHF
CDR3nt: TGTGCCAGTAGTATCCGGGGCGCTCAGCCCCAGCATTTT

d_gene: NA
abundance: NA
j_gene: TRBJ1-2
v_gene: TRBV29-1
CDR3aa: CSGTGDHYGYTF
CDR3nt: TGCAGCGGAACGGGGGACCACTATGGCTACACCTTC

d_gene: TRBD2
abundance: many
j_gene: TRBJ2-5
v_gene: TRBV4-1
CDR3aa: CASSPGLAGDGETQYF
CDR3nt: TGCGCCAGCAGCCCGGGACTAGCGGGGGACGGGGAGACCCAGTACTTC

d_gene: NA
abundance: NA
j_gene: TRBJ2-5
v_gene: TRBV3-1
CDR3aa: CASSQRIVPPGTQYF
CDR3nt: TGTGCCAGCAGCCAAAGGATAGTCCCCCCCGGGACCCAGTACTTC

d_gene: NA
abundance: few
j_gene: TRBJ2-7
v_gene: TRBV7-9
CDR3aa: CASSLDLRAGLYF
CDR3nt: TGTGCCAGCAGCTTAGATCTTCGGGCAGGGTTGTACTTC

d_gene: NA
abundance: NA
j_gene: TRBJ1-1
v_gene: TRBV5-1
CDR3aa: CASSPTGQIPTEAFF
CDR3nt: TGCGCCAGCAGCCCCACCGGACAGATACCCACTGAAGCTTTCTTT

d_gene: NA
abundance: NA
j_gene: TRBJ1-1
v_gene: TRBV6-5
CDR3aa: CASGPSLLTEAFF
CDR3nt: TGTGCCAGCGGGCCGTCTCTTCTCACTGAAGCTTTCTTT

d_gene: NA
abundance: few
j_gene: TRBJ1-5
v_gene: TRBV7-9
CDR3aa: CASSLDGNSYQPQHF
CDR3nt: TGTGCCAGCAGCTTAGACGGAAATAGCTATCAGCCCCAGCATTTT